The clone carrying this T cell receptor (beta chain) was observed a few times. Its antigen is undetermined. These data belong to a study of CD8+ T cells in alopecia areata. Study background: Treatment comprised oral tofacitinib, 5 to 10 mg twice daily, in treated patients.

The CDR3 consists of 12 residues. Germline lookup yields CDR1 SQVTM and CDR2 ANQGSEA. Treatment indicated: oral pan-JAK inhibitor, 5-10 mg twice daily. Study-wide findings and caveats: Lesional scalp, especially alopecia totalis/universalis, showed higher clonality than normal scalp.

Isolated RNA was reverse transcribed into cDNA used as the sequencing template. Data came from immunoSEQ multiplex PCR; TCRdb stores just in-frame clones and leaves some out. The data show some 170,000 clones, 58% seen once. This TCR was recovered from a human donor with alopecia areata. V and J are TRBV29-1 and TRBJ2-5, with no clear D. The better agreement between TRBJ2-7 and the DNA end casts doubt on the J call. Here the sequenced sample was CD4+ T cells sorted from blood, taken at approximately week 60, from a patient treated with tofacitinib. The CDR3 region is CSVADATYEQYF. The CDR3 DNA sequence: TGCAGCGTTGCGGACGCGACCTACGAGCAGTACTTC.